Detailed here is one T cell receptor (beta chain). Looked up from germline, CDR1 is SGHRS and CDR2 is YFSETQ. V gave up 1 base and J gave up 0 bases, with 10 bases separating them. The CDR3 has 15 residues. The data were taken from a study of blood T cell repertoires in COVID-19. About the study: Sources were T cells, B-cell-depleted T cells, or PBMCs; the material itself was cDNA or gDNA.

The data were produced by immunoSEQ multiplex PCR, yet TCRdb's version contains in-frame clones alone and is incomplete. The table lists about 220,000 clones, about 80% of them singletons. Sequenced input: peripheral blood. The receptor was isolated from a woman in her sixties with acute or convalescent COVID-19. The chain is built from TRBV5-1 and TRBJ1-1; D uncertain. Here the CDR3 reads CASSLRSGMNTEAFF. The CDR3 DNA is TGCGCCAGCAGCTTGCGTTCAGGCATGAACACTGAAGCTTTCTTT.